The sequence of this TCR beta chain was determined in a study of cytomegalovirus exposure and HLA in healthy donors listed by TCRdb under 2017. Broadly, across the study: According to an earlier analysis of 550 to 700 of the donors, about 180 million T cells yielded 95 million to 140 million unique TCR beta sequences and around 300 Gb of sequence data. Roughly 300 gigabases of sequencing data and tens of millions of unique TCR sequences were included in an early release covering 550 to 800 HLA-typed donors. Of the 300 to 450 genotyped donors, approximately 81% were placed in the genetic ancestry cluster associated with self-reported Caucasian donors. The study was designed to test whether signatures of past pathogen exposure could be identified by cataloging public T cell receptors. The study profiled the T cell repertoires of hundreds of subjects by immunosequencing and related them to cytomegalovirus serostatus. In addition to the first cohort of 650 to 750 subjects, a separate validation cohort of 120 different subjects was used. The study combined high-throughput TCR immunosequencing, statistical association of individual TCRs with disease status, and machine learning to predict cytomegalovirus infection status. In a later analysis, previously published TCR beta repertoires from more than 500 donors were re-analyzed and high-resolution HLA genotyping was added so that TCR occurrence patterns could be studied. Rather than drawing on any new phenotypic data, the later analysis identified candidate immune exposures from TCR beta sequences and the way those sequences occurred across donors. In an earlier analysis of 500 to 650 of the donors, high-throughput TCR beta sequencing was used to judge whether each TCR beta V gene segment behaved as functional or pseudogenic. Donor age, sex, ethnicity and CMV serostatus were collected together with the repertoire data. A later genetic analysis took genome-wide SNP genotypes for about 65% of the roughly 670 donors and used that subset as a discovery cohort. Every repertoire in the discovery cohort had been generated on one and the same sequencing platform. Class I and class II HLA loci were covered by the typing at four-digit resolution. The number of typed donors differed by locus: about 620-630 for A, B, C, DRB1 and DQB1; roughly 510 for DQA1; 600 to 610 for DPA1; and some 430 for DPB1. Because of strong linkage in the cohort, roughly five DR-DQ haplotypes were treated as single units for association and clustering. Among about 370 genotyped donors of the cohort, an average of approximately 240,000 unique TCR beta nucleotide sequences was sequenced per donor, of which about 19% were non-productive. General findings and caveats noted by the study authors: Because the 87-base-pair reads could not distinguish some IMGT-functional V segments, including TRBV6-2 and TRBV6-3, those segments were excluded. Only TCR beta chains were sequenced in this cohort, and the absence of alpha or paired-chain data limited detectable features. According to a later analysis, TCR association rates differed among HLA loci, with DRB1 alleles showing the most associated TCRs and HLA-C alleles showing the fewest. Because HLA typing was missing for some donors at each locus, association tests included only the typed subset. A further reported finding was that TCR beta sequences accurately predicted the HLA-A and HLA-B alleles for most subjects in the first cohort. Three of the identified cytomegalovirus-associated TCR beta chains were confirmed in vitro to be specific for cytomegalovirus antigens. The study listed approximately 150 TCR beta chains as associated with cytomegalovirus. A group of highly shared sequence variants was considered likely to be a technical artifact of the sequencing pipeline. Seventeen rarely observed V segments, including chromosome 9 orphons, were excluded from the earlier analysis of about 500 of the donors because counts were too low. Linkage disequilibrium might explain the correlated functional status among segregating V segments, but an unknown experimental factor could not be excluded. A later analysis found that HLA-associated TCR beta chains were more clonally expanded and had lower generation probabilities than equally common non-associated chains. In an earlier analysis of roughly 560 of the donors, most TCR beta V segments were observed in productive rearrangements about 90% or about 30% of the time, broadly matching IMGT annotations. An association between a missense DCLRE1C variant and V-gene and J-gene trimming of TCR beta chains was found in a later genetic analysis and replicated in an independent cohort. When HLA alleles, especially DR and DQ, strongly co-occurred, TCR associations were difficult to assign to individual alleles. It was suggested by the authors that the approach could potentially be generalized to other disease states and immunological phenotypes. A later analysis found that most CMV-associated TCR beta chains appeared HLA-restricted, with HLA associations seemingly driven largely by CMV exposure. In both the original and validation cohorts, the classifier was reported to diagnose cytomegalovirus status with high specificity and sensitivity. Several of the top co-occurrence clusters appeared to be linked to parvovirus B19, influenza, CMV and Epstein-Barr virus, according to a later analysis. Sequencing depth was assumed to be roughly uniform across donors in the presence/absence analyses, though that assumption may not hold. The only immune exposure information available for the cohort was CMV serostatus. Most TCR sequences were seen in very few donors, while some public TCRs were found in many individuals. According to a later genetic analysis, donors in an Asian-associated ancestry cluster had fewer N-insertions in productive TCRs than the approximately 630-donor mean. At a false discovery rate of 0.05, a later analysis linked 16,951 TCR beta sequences to specific HLA alleles.

About this clone itself: What this receptor recognizes is not known. It has no much larger one-base neighbor in the sample; base qualities were not kept.

V is cut back by 0 bases and J by 3 bases, with 5 bases in the junction unmatched. From cysteine to phenylalanine, the CDR3 is 15 amino acids long. Only the CDR3 portion is preserved as DNA: 45 bases, with reading frame beginning at the first base. For CDR1 and CDR2, the germline V gene (reference sequence) lists SGHNT and YYREEE. Libraries were built with the immunoSEQ multiplex PCR assay. A mixture of 60 forward primers for TCR Vbeta segments and 13 reverse primers for TCR Jbeta segments was used in the multiplex PCR. The CDR3 region of rearranged TCR beta genes was amplified from genomic DNA with a multiplex PCR assay. The Illumina HiSeq System was used to sequence the amplified TCR beta libraries as 87-base-pair reads. Under the source paper's analysis protocol: A later analysis tallied roughly 80 million unique TCR beta chains across the 650 to 750 repertoires, and approximately 11 million of those chains were shared by two or more donors. To remove PCR and sequencing errors, raw reads were error-corrected and collapsed into unique sequences using a nearest-neighbor algorithm that merged closely related sequences. Alignment of CDR3 sequences to IMGT reference sequences was used to assign V, D and J gene segments. For a sequence to be retained, a match of at least six nucleotides to both a V gene segment and a J gene segment was required. Rearrangements were called productive when the CDR3 lacked stop codons and stayed in frame with V and J; all others were non-productive. Following IMGT convention, CDR3 was defined as the stretch from the second conserved V-encoded cysteine up to the conserved J-encoded phenylalanine. In an earlier analysis of roughly 580 of the donors, sequences lacking an unambiguous match to a single V gene segment were excluded. An earlier analysis of several hundred of the donors called V segments functional above 56.7% productive rearrangements and segregating when the between-donor standard deviation exceeded 5%. A statistical classification framework was built to diagnose cytomegalovirus status from the catalog of TCR beta chain sequences. A later analysis assigned V and J genes by comparing TCR nucleotide sequences with IMGT/GENE-DB human TR gene sequences. In a later analysis, CDR3 sequences and most-parsimonious VDJ recombination scenarios were assigned using the TCRdist pipeline. In a later analysis, each TCR beta chain was defined by its CDR3 amino acid sequence together with its V-gene family, and reads lacking a unique V-gene family were excluded. As a way to deal with suspected cross-contamination and a sequencing artifact, a later analysis dropped under 600 nucleotide sequences that were highly shared and had low generation probability. In a later analysis, a clonal expansion index for each public chain was calculated from normalized within-repertoire ranks of inferred template counts. In a later analysis, generation probabilities were computed using a VDJ recombination model fitted to out-of-frame rearrangements, and the results were checked against IGoR. Hypergeometric tests were used in a later analysis to score TCR-TCR, TCR-HLA and TCR-CMV co-occurrence, with a repertoire-size bias correction applied to the TCR pairs. In a later analysis, false discovery rates were estimated by permuting HLA or CMV assignments 20 times. In a later analysis, co-occurring TCRs were grouped with DBSCAN, and TCRdist sequence similarity was added when clustering was performed within HLA-allele-positive subsets. Co-occurrence clustering excluded repertoires with fewer than 30,000 or more than 120,000 public chains, plus five with anomalous nucleotide sharing. The source is immuneACCESS, and TCRdb retained only in-frame sequences with V and J called. Part of the clones is not carried over; for the studies checked, unresolved V genes explain less than half of this, and the remainder is unexplained. The D gene and trimming were derived from the DNA, and the V and J assignments and clone size from that table. This sample holds over 100,000 clones; 74% were observed only once. About 2% of the sample is held by the ten biggest clonotypes.

In total, just over 650 healthy bone marrow donors made up the cohort. All cohort members were sampled while nominally healthy, although unrecorded immune exposures were likely present. Of the roughly 620 cohort members, 250 to 300 had positive CMV serostatus and 350 to 400 had negative CMV serostatus, and CMV serostatus was not recorded for the donor. A peripheral blood sample was collected from each donor, and TCR beta sequencing was performed on peripheral blood mononuclear cells. The Qiagen DNeasy Blood Extraction Kit was used to extract genomic DNA from the blood cell samples. Sequenced material: PBMCs. The sequence links TRBV5-4 to TRBJ1-2; the junction holds 7 bases that match TRBD1. This TCR came from a human donor in good health. CDR3 protein: CASSLGRGRDYGYTF. Here is the DNA: TGTGCCAGCAGCTTGGGCAGGGGGAGAGACTATGGCTACACCTTC.